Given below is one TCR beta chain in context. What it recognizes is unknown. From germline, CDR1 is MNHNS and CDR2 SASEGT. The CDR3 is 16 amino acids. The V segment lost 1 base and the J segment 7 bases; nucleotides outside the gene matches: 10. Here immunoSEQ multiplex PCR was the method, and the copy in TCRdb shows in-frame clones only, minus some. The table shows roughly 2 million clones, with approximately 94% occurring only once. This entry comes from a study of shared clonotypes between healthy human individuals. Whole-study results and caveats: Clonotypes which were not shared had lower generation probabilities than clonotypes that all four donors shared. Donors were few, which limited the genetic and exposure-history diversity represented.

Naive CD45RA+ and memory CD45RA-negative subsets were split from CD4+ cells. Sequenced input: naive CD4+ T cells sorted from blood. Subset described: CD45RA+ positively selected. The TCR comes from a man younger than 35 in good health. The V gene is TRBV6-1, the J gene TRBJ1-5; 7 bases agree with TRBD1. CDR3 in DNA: TGTGCCAGCAGTGAAGTCGGCAGGGGGTTTAGCCAGCCCCAGCATTTT. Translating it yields CASSEVGRGFSQPQHF.